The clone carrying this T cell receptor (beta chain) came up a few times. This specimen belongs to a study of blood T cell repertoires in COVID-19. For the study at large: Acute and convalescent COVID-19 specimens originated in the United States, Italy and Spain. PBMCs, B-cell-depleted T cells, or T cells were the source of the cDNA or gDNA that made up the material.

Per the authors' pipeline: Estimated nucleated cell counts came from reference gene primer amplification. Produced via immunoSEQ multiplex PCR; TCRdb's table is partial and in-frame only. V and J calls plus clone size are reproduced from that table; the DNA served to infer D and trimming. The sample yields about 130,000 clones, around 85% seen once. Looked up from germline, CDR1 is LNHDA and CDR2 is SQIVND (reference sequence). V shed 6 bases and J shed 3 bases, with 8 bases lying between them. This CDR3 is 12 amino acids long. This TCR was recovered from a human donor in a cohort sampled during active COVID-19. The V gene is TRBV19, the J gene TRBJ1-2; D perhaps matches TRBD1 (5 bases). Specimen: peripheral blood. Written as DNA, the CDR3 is TGTGCCAGTAGGGCGACAGACTATGGCTACACCTTC. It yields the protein CASRATDYGYTF. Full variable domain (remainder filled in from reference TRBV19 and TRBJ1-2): DGGITQSPKYLFRKEGQNVTLSCEQNLNHDAMYWYRQDPGQGLRLIYYSQIVNDFQKGDIAEGYSVSREKKESFPLTVTSAQKNPTAFYLCASRATDYGYTFGSGTRLTVV.